This entry features one T cell receptor (beta chain) sequence. Trimming took off 2 bases at V and 0 bases at J, with 14 bases between the two ends. The CDR3 has 17 residues. Looked up from germline, CDR1 is MNHEY and CDR2 is SVGEGT. Some clones are missing from TCRdb's copy, which holds only in-frame ones; the method was immunoSEQ multiplex PCR. The repertoire consists of roughly 83,000 clones, with more than 85% occurring once and the leading ten covering around 7.8%. The data were taken from a study of blood T cell repertoires in COVID-19. The sequenced material came from peripheral blood. The rearrangement joins TRBV6-2 or TRBV6-3 to TRBJ2-1, with D possibly being TRBD1 (5 bases). This clonotype originated in a man at least 80 years old with active or convalescent COVID-19. The CDR3 region has the DNA TGTGCCAGCAGTTACGACAGTGGACGAAGCTCCTACAATGAGCAGTTCTTC. This gives the protein CASSYDSGRSSYNEQFF.